One and the same sample provided the 31 T cell receptor beta chains below, sequenced in a study of blood T cell repertoires in COVID-19 (TCRdb year 2020). The library was produced with the immunoSEQ multiplex PCR assay. This is the immuneACCESS table as TCRdb keeps it, with only in-frame sequences that have V and J called. A part of the clones is gone; compared with another copy, unresolved V genes explain less than half, and the rest is unexplained. This sample is represented by fewer than 500,000 clones; roughly 87% of them were singletons. The ten largest clones represent 0.65% to 0.9% of the sample. The sequenced sample was PBMCs or T cells enriched from blood (not recorded which). These TCRs come from a woman under 30 who had recovered from COVID-19.

This chain uses TRBV7-2 with TRBJ2-3; maybe TRBD1 (5 bases). V lost 2 bases, J lost 0 bases, and 9 bases lay in between. Germline values: CDR1 SGHTA, CDR2 FQGNSA. The length of the CDR3 is 15 residues. The CDR3 here is CASSLNRLSTDTQYF. In DNA, the CDR3 is TGTGCCAGCAGCTTAAACAGGCTTAGCACAGATACGCAGTATTTT. Based on the CDR3 plus reference TRBV7-2 and TRBJ2-3, the full variable domain is GAGVSQSPSNKVTEKGKDVELRCDPISGHTALYWYRQSLGQGLEFLIYFQGNSAPDKSGLPSDRFSAERTGGSVSTLTIQRTQQEDSAVYLCASSLNRLSTDTQYFGPGTRLTVL.

In nucleotides, the CDR3 is TGTGCCAGCAGTTTGGCGGTTAGAAGCTCCTACAATGAGCAGTTCTTC. Its translation is CASSLAVRSSYNEQFF. The chain uses TRBV6-5 and TRBJ2-1; no firm D call. CDR3 size: 16 residues. Germline CDR1 reads MNHEY; CDR2 reads SVGAGI. Between the trimmed V and J ends, which lost 4 bases and 0 bases, there was a span of 13 bases.

The chain employs TRBV7-3 and TRBJ2-7; TRBD1 matches at 10 bases. With V trimmed by 5 bases and J by 5 bases, 6 bases remained unmatched. This CDR3 region has 14 residues. CDR1 is SGHTA and CDR2 is FQGTGA in the germline V gene. CDR3: CASSVRGTGDEQYF. DNA of the CDR3: TGTGCCAGCAGCGTAAGGGGGACAGGGGACGAGCAGTACTTC. Filled out from reference TRBV7-3 and TRBJ2-7, the complete variable domain reads GAGVSQTPSNKVTEKGKYVELRCDPISGHTALYWYRQSLGQGPEFLIYFQGTGAADDSGLPNDRFFAVRPEGSVSTLKIQRTERGDSAVYLCASSVRGTGDEQYFGPGTRLTVT.

This clone was found once. This sequence joins TRBV7-1 and TRBJ2-7, with 9 bases aligning to TRBD1. TRBV7-1 is treated as an ORF (open reading frame) with a function not yet certain. V lost 2 bases, J lost 3 bases, and 32 bases stayed unmatched. The CDR3 sequence is 24 residues long. Written as DNA, the CDR3 is TGTGCCAGCAGCTCACCGAAGGGGTCCGACGTACTACAGGGGGCTCCAGTGAAACTCTACGAGCAGTACTTC. Translation gives CASSSPKGSDVLQGAPVKLYEQYF.

The CDR3 coding sequence is TGTGCCTGGCCCTCGTGGCCCTTGACTAGCGGGGGGACAGATACGCAGTATTTT. This sequence encodes CAWPSWPLTSGGTDTQYF. The chain uses TRBV30 and TRBJ2-3; 13 bases match TRBD2. J was trimmed by 3 bases and V by 5 bases; bases with no gene match: 14. The CDR3 runs to 18 residues. Germline CDR1 is GTSNPN and CDR2 is SVGIG (reference sequence).

The chain joins TRBV6-5 to TRBJ1-1; the D is unclear. Trimming shortened V by 0 bases and J by 5 bases, and 7 bases separated the two germline ends. Germline loops: CDR1 MNHEY, CDR2 SVGAGI. CDR3 length: 13 amino acids. The CDR3 DNA is TGTGCCAGCAGTTACTCCTGGGAGACTGAAGCTTTCTTT. Its translation is CASSYSWETEAFF.

This chain uses TRBV2 with TRBJ1-1; maybe TRBD1 (5 bases). This CDR3 comprises 14 residues. Trimming removed 6 bases at V and 0 bases at J, with 11 bases between. Germline V gene lookup returns CDR1 SNHLY and CDR2 FYNNEI. The CDR3, as DNA: TGTGCCAGCAGGACAGTCCAACTGAACACTGAAGCTTTCTTT. As protein: CASRTVQLNTEAFF.

The rearrangement joins TRBV19 to TRBJ1-2; 8 bases map to TRBD1. Germline values: CDR1 LNHDA, CDR2 SQIVND (reference sequence). V was pared by 3 bases and J by 1 base, with 1 base of the junction left unmatched. CDR3 length: 14 residues. The CDR3 DNA sequence: TGTGCCAGTAGTATTGGACAGGGTAACTATGGCTACACCTTC. It encodes CASSIGQGNYGYTF. Full variable domain (remainder filled in from reference TRBV19 and TRBJ1-2): DGGITQSPKYLFRKEGQNVTLSCEQNLNHDAMYWYRQDPGQGLRLIYYSQIVNDFQKGDIAEGYSVSREKKESFPLTVTSAQKNPTAFYLCASSIGQGNYGYTFGSGTRLTVV.

The chain combines TRBV7-9 with TRBJ1-1; tentatively, D is TRBD1 (6 bases). The CDR3 is 17 amino acids. CDR1 SEHNR and CDR2 FQNEAQ come from the germline V gene (reference sequence). V was clipped by 1 base and J by 3 bases, with 18 bases between them. CDR3 protein: CASSLVGRGDMDTEAFF. CDR3 sequence (DNA): TGTGCCAGCAGCTTAGTAGGTCGTGGGGACATGGACACTGAAGCTTTCTTT.

This clone has just one count. This sequence joins TRBV5-4 and TRBJ2-7, with 10 positions matching TRBD1. The CDR3 loop spans 15 amino acids. V trimming: 0 bases; J trimming: 6 bases; junction bases outside the gene matches: 6. CDR1 is SGHNT and CDR2 is YYREEE in the germline V gene (reference sequence). The CDR3 here is CASSLGVGQGFEQYF. CDR3 bases: TGTGCCAGCAGCTTGGGCGTGGGACAGGGGTTCGAGCAGTACTTC.

The chain recombines TRBV30 with TRBJ2-3; the D is unclear. Trimming stripped 7 bases from V and 1 base from J, with 18 bases between. Per the germline V gene, CDR1 is GTSNPN and CDR2 is SVGIG (reference sequence). The CDR3 covers 15 residues. The CDR3 here is CAYLPLGQGTDTQYF. CDR3 DNA sequence: TGTGCCTACCTCCCGTTGGGTCAGGGCACAGATACGCAGTATTTT.

V is TRBV10-2 and J is TRBJ1-3, with unresolved D. The V end was cut by 10 bases, the J end by 2 bases, with 6 bases between. In germline, CDR1 is WSHSY, CDR2 SAAADI. The CDR3 consists of 11 residues. The CDR3 sequence: CATSAGNTIYF. In DNA, the CDR3 is TGCGCCACCTCTGCTGGAAACACCATATATTTT.

V usage is TRBV5-4 and J usage is TRBJ2-7; 9 bases line up with TRBD1. This CDR3 is 15 amino acids long. V dropped 0 bases and J dropped 2; count of bases not matched to a gene: 3. The germline V gene has CDR1 SGHNT and CDR2 YYREEE (reference sequence). CDR3 sequence reads: CASSLGGQGTYEQYF. The CDR3 DNA is TGTGCCAGCAGCTTGGGGGGACAGGGAACCTACGAGCAGTACTTC.

The chain is built from TRBV2 and TRBJ2-3, with a possible D match to TRBD1 (6 bases). The CDR3 contains 16 residues. The V end was cut by 7 bases, the J end by 2 bases, with 19 bases between. The germline CDR1 and CDR2 sequences are SNHLY and FYNNEI. The CDR3 here is CASIKRGFRDTDTQYF. CDR3 DNA sequence: TGTGCCAGCATTAAGAGGGGGTTCCGGGACACAGATACGCAGTATTTT.

The rearrangement joins TRBV9 to TRBJ2-3, with TRBD2 identical over 9 bases. From germline, CDR1 is SGDLS and CDR2 YYNGEE. There are 16 residues in the CDR3. Trimming at V came to 0 bases and at J to 8 bases, leaving 10 bases not matched to a gene. The CDR3: CASSVGLAGSHRTQYF. The CDR3 coding sequence is TGTGCCAGCAGCGTAGGGCTAGCGGGATCCCACCGTACGCAGTATTTT.

V is TRBV5-5 and J is TRBJ1-5; 10 bases fit TRBD1. The CDR3 has 17 amino acids. With V trimmed by 0 bases and J by 4 bases, 7 bases remained unmatched. The germline V gene encodes CDR1 SGHKS and CDR2 YYEKEE (reference sequence). The CDR3: CASSLGDRGARNQPQHF. DNA of the CDR3: TGTGCCAGCAGCTTGGGGGACAGGGGAGCTCGGAATCAGCCCCAGCATTTT.

The chain couples TRBV5-1 to TRBJ2-5; 7 bases are shared with TRBD1. J lost 14 bases, V lost 4 bases, and 11 bases had no gene match. Germline CDR1 and CDR2: SGHRS and YFSETQ. The CDR3 has 12 residues. The CDR3 DNA follows: TGCGCCAGCAGCCTAGACGGACAGGATTGTTACTTC. Translation: CASSLDGQDCYF.

The chain has TRBV10-1 and TRBJ1-6, with no clear D. Germline V gives CDR1 WNHNN, CDR2 SYGVQD (reference sequence). CDR3 length equals 13 residues. The V end lost 4 bases, the J end lost 5 bases, and 6 bases lay between the germline ends. For the CDR3, the DNA is TGCGCCAGCAGTGTAGGAGATAATTCACCCCTCCACTTT. Its translation: CASSVGDNSPLHF.

The chain recombines TRBV18 with TRBJ1-1; D is unresolved. Germline-derived CDR1 and CDR2 are KGHSH and LQKENI. The CDR3 totals 15 residues. The germline V and J ends were trimmed by 3 bases and 2 bases, with 13 bases remaining between them. CDR3 nucleotide sequence: TGTGCCAGCTCACCCTCACCTCTAAGCAACACTGAAGCTTTCTTT. Protein: CASSPSPLSNTEAFF.

The chain joins TRBV20-1 to TRBJ2-1; D unresolved. This CDR3 is 11 amino acids long. CDR1 DFQATT and CDR2 SNEGSKA come from the germline V gene (reference sequence). Trimming cost V 0 bases and J 6 bases, with 3 bases left between them. The CDR3 DNA is TGCAGTGCTAGAGATATCAATGAGCAGTTCTTC. Encoded protein: CSARDINEQFF.

The CDR3 DNA reads as TGCGCCAGCAGTTACCTGACGGGACAAGAAGGCTACACCTTC. It codes for CASSYLTGQEGYTF. The V and J genes are TRBV5-1 and TRBJ1-2, with D possibly being TRBD1 (6 bases). In germline, CDR1 is SGHRS, CDR2 YFSETQ. The CDR3 contains 14 residues. V lost 5 bases, J lost 8 bases, and 19 bases lay in between. The complete variable domain, with remaining parts taken from reference TRBV5-1 and TRBJ1-2, reads KAGVTQTPRYLIKTRGQQVTLSCSPISGHRSVSWYQQTPGQGLQFLFEYFSETQRNKGNFPGRFSGRQFSNSRSEMNVSTLELGDSALYLCASSYLTGQEGYTFGSGTRLTVV.

This sequence joins TRBV3-1 (or the pseudogene TRBV3-2) and TRBJ1-3; D gene ambiguous. Trimming cost V 8 bases and J 1 base, with 15 bases left between them. The CDR3 is made up of 15 amino acids. CDR1 is LGHDT, CDR2 YNNKEL, per germline (reference sequence). The CDR3 DNA is TGTGCCAGCTCCGCGGCTGGGTTGTCTGGAAACACCATATATTTT. This translates into CASSAAGLSGNTIYF.

The chain couples TRBV7-3 to TRBJ2-6; D may be TRBD1 (6 bases). V gave up 8 bases and J gave up 4 bases, with 18 bases separating them. Germline lookup yields CDR1 SGHTA and CDR2 FQGTGA. The CDR3 consists of 16 residues. DNA for the CDR3: TGTGCCAGCTCTCCCCCCCCAGGGGCCGGGGCCAACGTCCTGACTTTC. Amino acids: CASSPPPGAGANVLTF.

The rearrangement links TRBV6-1 to TRBJ1-5, with D perhaps matching TRBD1 (5 bases). Germline-derived CDR1 and CDR2 are MNHNS and SASEGT. This CDR3 has 17 amino acids. V lost 0 bases and J lost 11, with 23 bases in between. The CDR3 DNA reads TGTGCCAGCAGTGAAGCGGTGGGGCCAGTTCTAACTAAGGCCCAGCATTTT. It yields the protein CASSEAVGPVLTKAQHF.

The rearrangement links TRBV6-6 to TRBJ2-2; the match to TRBD1 covers 7 bases. V shed 8 bases and J 6 bases; nucleotides not matched to a gene: 18. The CDR3 is made up of 17 amino acids. Germline-derived CDR1 and CDR2 are MNHNY and SVGAGI (reference sequence). CDR3 amino acids: CASRPLPTGWSAGELFF. The CDR3 coding sequence is TGTGCCAGCCGTCCCCTCCCGACAGGGTGGAGCGCCGGGGAGCTGTTTTTT.

This chain joins TRBV5-1 and TRBJ2-1, with 8 bases lining up with TRBD2. Germline V CDR1 and CDR2: SGHRS, YFSETQ. The CDR3 consists of 15 residues. With 0 bases clipped from V and 5 bases from J, the junction kept 4 bases outside the gene matches. This CDR3 reads CASSLVPGGNNEQFF. CDR3 coding DNA: TGCGCCAGCAGCTTGGTTCCGGGGGGGAACAATGAGCAGTTCTTC.

This clone was found a few times. The chain is built from TRBV4-1 and TRBJ1-1; D unclear. The CDR3 is 16 amino acids. Trimming left V 1 base short and J 3 bases short, with 15 bases between. Germline V gene sequence: CDR1 MGHRA, CDR2 YSYEKL. CDR3 DNA sequence: TGCGCCAGCAGCCAAGTAAATATGGGCTTTTACACTGAAGCTTTCTTT. It is translated as CASSQVNMGFYTEAFF.

This chain connects TRBV3-1 (or the pseudogene TRBV3-2) to TRBJ1-1; no firm D call. Germline-derived CDR1 and CDR2 are LGHDT and YNNKEL (reference sequence). V was shortened by 0 bases and J by 10 bases, with 6 bases between the two germline ends. The CDR3 has 11 residues. The CDR3 DNA follows: TGTGCCAGCAGCCAAGATCGGAGAGCTTTCTTT. It specifies CASSQDRRAFF.

V is TRBV19 and J is TRBJ1-4, with a possible D match to TRBD1 (6 bases). V lost 3 bases and J 13 bases, leaving 12 bases between the germline ends. Germline V gene data show CDR1 as LNHDA and CDR2 as SQIVND (reference sequence). The CDR3 runs to 12 residues. DNA for the CDR3: TGTGCCAGTAGTATCATTGGGGGCGGACTGTTTTTT. Its translation is CASSIIGGGLFF.

The chain combines TRBV5-1 with TRBJ2-3; D might be TRBD2 (6 bases). CDR3 length: 16 amino acids. Trimming cost V 3 bases and J 4 bases, with 18 bases left between them. CDR1 and CDR2 (germline): SGHRS, YFSETQ. The CDR3 loop reads CASSSGRAGIADTQYF. The CDR3 coding sequence is TGCGCCAGCAGCTCGGGTCGGGCGGGGATCGCAGATACGCAGTATTTT.

This clone showed up just a few times. V gene TRBV5-1 combines with J gene TRBJ2-3, with D unclear. The germline CDR1 and CDR2 sequences are SGHRS and YFSETQ. With 0 bases removed from V and 4 bases from J, the gap between germline ends came to 15 bases. The CDR3 contains 16 residues. The CDR3 DNA reads TGCGCCAGCAGCTTGGCGGTTGACCGACTGGCAGATACGCAGTATTTT. This encodes CASSLAVDRLADTQYF.